These 17 T cell receptor beta chains share one sample of origin, sequenced in a study of T cell repertoires in cytomegalovirus infection. A single record per CDR3 protein comes from TCRdb applying MiXCR to the reads. Of around 300,000 distinct CDR3 sequences listed, approximately 25% are singletons. Their antigens are not known. The source material was cultured PBMCs, sampled from culture after CMV antigen stimulation. The receptors stem from a human donor in good health (CMV status not recorded). Some clones in this sample may be carry-over from other donors' samples.

A few counts support this clonotype. The J gene is TRBJ2-7, the V gene TRBV6-2 or TRBV6-3; D is ambiguous. Germline V gene sequence: CDR1 MNHEY, CDR2 SVGEGT. V was shortened by 7 bases and J by 5 bases, with 12 bases between the two germline ends. The CDR3 length is 12 residues. The CDR3 DNA reads as TGTGCCAGCATGAACGTACCCCACGAGCAGTACTTC. It encodes CASMNVPHEQYF.

This clonotype was seen repeatedly, ten times or more. The chain has TRBV4-3 and TRBJ2-3; D possibly corresponds to TRBD1 (5 bases). The CDR3 is 15 residues long. Trimming took 0 bases from V and 1 from J, leaving 8 bases between them. Germline CDR1 and CDR2: LGHNA and YSLEER. As DNA, the CDR3 is TGCGCCAGCAGCCAAGATGCAGGGCGCACAGATACGCAGTATTTT. It yields the protein CASSQDAGRTDTQYF.

This clonotype was seen many times. V gene TRBV7-2 combines with J gene TRBJ1-2; D unresolved. This CDR3 is 14 amino acids long. Trimming pared 4 bases from V and 5 bases from J, leaving 14 bases between. Germline V lookup: CDR1 SGHTA, CDR2 FQGNSA. The CDR3 region has the DNA TGTGCCAGCAGCTCCCCCCCGGGAGGGTATGGCTACACCTTC. Protein: CASSSPPGGYGYTF.

The CDR3 sequence: CASSLGALAGLLEQYV. The CDR3 DNA sequence: TGTGCCAGCAGTTTAGGCGCGCTAGCGGGCCTTTTGGAGCAGTACGTC. V gene TRBV12-3 or TRBV12-4 combines with J gene TRBJ2-7, with 8 positions matching TRBD2. The CDR3 covers 16 residues. Trimming took 1 base from V and 7 from J; bases not matched to a gene: 12.

This clonotype was observed many times. V gene TRBV7-9 combines with J gene TRBJ1-4, with 8 bases matching TRBD1. V was pared by 2 bases and J by 8 bases, with 4 bases of the junction left unmatched. The CDR3 runs 14 residues. The germline V gene has CDR1 SEHNR and CDR2 FQNEAQ (reference sequence). The CDR3 DNA reads TGTGCCAGCAGCTTAAGACAGGGGACAGAAAAACTGTTTTTT. Translated, it gives CASSLRQGTEKLFF.

The rearrangement joins TRBV6-5 to TRBJ1-1; D is uncertain. From germline, CDR1 is MNHEY and CDR2 SVGAGI. The germline V and J ends were trimmed by 5 bases and 4 bases, with 14 bases remaining between them. The CDR3 is made up of 14 amino acids. Here the CDR3 reads CASSPPVRGTEAFF. As DNA, the CDR3 is TGTGCCAGCAGTCCCCCGGTTCGGGGCACTGAAGCTTTCTTT.

This clonotype was observed a few times. The rearrangement uses TRBV7-2 and TRBJ2-7, with 7 nucleotides matching TRBD1. V shed 5 bases and J 6 bases; nucleotides not matched to a gene: 13. Germline CDR1 SGHTA, CDR2 FQGNSA. This CDR3 contains 15 residues. CDR3 amino acids: CASSPHPGQFGEQYV. The CDR3 nucleotides read TGTGCCAGCAGCCCCCACCCGGGACAGTTTGGCGAGCAGTACGTC.

V usage is TRBV7-6 and J usage is TRBJ2-3, with 8 bases aligning to TRBD2. The CDR3 has 16 residues. The V gene end was trimmed by 4 bases and the J gene end by 3 bases; junction bases not matched to a gene: 9. Germline V gene data show CDR1 as SGHVS and CDR2 as FNYEAQ. The CDR3 reads CASSSQAVAGTDTQYF. DNA for the CDR3: TGTGCCAGCAGCTCTCAGGCAGTAGCGGGAACAGATACGCAGTATTTT.

This clonotype was detected a few times. The J gene is TRBJ1-1, the V gene TRBV24-1; D may be TRBD1 (6 bases). Germline loops: CDR1 KGHDR, CDR2 SFDVKD. The CDR3 loop spans 14 amino acids. Trimming shortened V by 7 bases and J by 1 base, and 12 bases separated the two germline ends. DNA of the CDR3: TGTGCCACCAGAGAAGGGGGGTCGAACACTGAAGCTTTCTTT. The encoded protein is CATREGGSNTEAFF.

This clonotype has more than one count but fewer than ten. This chain joins TRBV9 and TRBJ2-3; 9 bases match TRBD1. CDR3 length equals 14 residues. The V segment lost 3 bases and the J segment 9 bases; nucleotides outside the gene matches: 8. Germline V lookup: CDR1 SGDLS, CDR2 YYNGEE. For the CDR3, the DNA is TGTGCCAGCAGCGCTTCCTTGGACAGGGGCACGCAGTATTTT. Its translation: CASSASLDRGTQYF.

This chain links TRBV20-1 with TRBJ1-6; D perhaps matches TRBD1 (5 bases). Germline-derived CDR1 and CDR2 are DFQATT and SNEGSKA (reference sequence). The CDR3 sequence is 15 residues long. Trimming left V 2 bases short and J 8 bases short, with 16 bases between. The CDR3, as DNA: TGCAGTGCTAGAACCCCAGGGACGGATCATTCACCCCTCCACTTT. Translating it yields CSARTPGTDHSPLHF.

This clonotype appeared a few times. The J gene is TRBJ1-6, the V gene TRBV6-5; D unresolved. Germline-derived CDR1 and CDR2 are MNHEY and SVGAGI. V was shortened by 6 bases and J by 8 bases, with 14 bases between the two germline ends. The CDR3 sequence is 14 residues long. Here the CDR3 reads CASSSDGRDSPLHF. The CDR3 DNA reads TGTGCCAGCAGCTCAGATGGGCGTGATTCACCCCTCCACTTT.

This clonotype was recorded a few times. V and J are TRBV4-3 and TRBJ2-7; 7 bases agree with TRBD2. The CDR3 length is 15 residues. V was clipped by 2 bases and J by 3 bases; unmatched bases: 7. The germline CDR1 and CDR2 sequences are LGHNA and YSLEER. CDR3 in amino acids: CASSQRRGGSYEQYF. DNA of the CDR3: TGCGCCAGCAGCCAACGGCGTGGCGGGAGCTACGAGCAGTACTTC.

This clonotype was seen only a few times. The chain uses TRBV6-2 or TRBV6-3 and TRBJ2-1; 7 bases align to TRBD2. Germline CDR1 reads MNHEY; CDR2 reads SVGEGT. V shed 8 bases and J 5 bases; nucleotides not matched to a gene: 15. The CDR3 has 16 amino acids. CDR3 sequence: CASGVPSGGPDNEQFF. Here the CDR3 DNA reads TGTGCCAGCGGAGTTCCGTCGGGAGGCCCGGACAATGAGCAGTTCTTC.

The rearrangement joins TRBV24-1 to TRBJ2-5; no definite D call. CDR3 length: 14 amino acids. V was pared by 7 bases and J by 9 bases, with 20 bases between. CDR1 and CDR2 from the germline V gene are KGHDR and SFDVKD. CDR3 nucleotide sequence: TGTGCCACCAGCCCTGCTGGGGTGGTTGGGGCCCAGTACTTC. This sequence encodes CATSPAGVVGAQYF.

This chain connects TRBV6-2 or TRBV6-3 to TRBJ1-1, with 8 bases lining up with TRBD1. V was pared by 6 bases and J by 11 bases, with 11 bases of the junction left unmatched. This CDR3 is 13 amino acids long. Germline V gene data show CDR1 as MNHEY and CDR2 as SVGEGT. CDR3 bases: TGTGCCAGCAGCTCCGCGGACAGGGTTAACGCTTTCTTT. Translating it yields CASSSADRVNAFF.

This clonotype was seen a few times. The chain couples TRBV5-6 to TRBJ2-7; D unresolved. CDR1 SGHDT and CDR2 YYEEEE come from the germline V gene. Trimming shortened V by 0 bases and J by 7 bases, and 14 bases separated the two germline ends. The CDR3 length is 14 residues. The CDR3 nucleotides read TGTGCCAGCAGCTTGGGCGCCAAATACGGGGAGCAGTACTTC. It translates to CASSLGAKYGEQYF.